Each of the 14 T cell receptor beta chains below was sequenced from the same sample in a study of T cell changes during pregnancy in multiple sclerosis. The method was immunoSEQ multiplex PCR; TCRdb's version includes in-frame clones alone and lacks a portion of them. The sample holds 130,000 or so clones, 95% to 98% seen once. Here the sequenced sample was peripheral blood, taken after pregnancy. The origin of the receptors is a female donor with multiple sclerosis, enrolled in a pregnancy study.

The V gene is TRBV6-5, the J gene TRBJ2-3; possibly TRBD2 for D (6 bases). V was shortened by 0 bases and J by 4 bases, with 11 bases between the two germline ends. This CDR3 spans 15 amino acids. The germline gives CDR1 MNHEY, CDR2 SVGAGI. The CDR3 sequence: CASSYSEGTPDTQYF. The CDR3 coding sequence is TGTGCCAGCAGTTACTCGGAGGGTACCCCAGATACGCAGTATTTT.

The rearrangement uses TRBV28 and TRBJ2-1, with 16 bases lining up with TRBD2. The length of the CDR3 is 17 residues. The J segment lost 4 bases and the V segment lost 7 bases, leaving 7 bases of the junction unmatched. CDR1 and CDR2 from the germline V gene are MDHEN and SYDVKM. The DNA for the CDR3 is TGTGCCAGCAAGGGACTAGCGGGAGGGAGGGGGTACAATGAGCAGTTCTTC. Protein sequence: CASKGLAGGRGYNEQFF.

The V call is TRBV7-6, the J call TRBJ2-1; D perhaps matches TRBD1 (6 bases). Germline V gene sequence: CDR1 SGHVS, CDR2 FNYEAQ. The CDR3 runs to 17 residues. Trimming took off 5 bases at V and 3 bases at J, with 20 bases between the two ends. DNA for the CDR3: TGTGCCAGCAGCGGGCTAGGGGGAACGTATGGCTACAATGAGCAGTTCTTC. Amino acid sequence: CASSGLGGTYGYNEQFF.

Here the CDR3 DNA reads TGTGCCATCAGGGAGACAGGAATTGAAAAACTGTTTTTT. Its protein product is CAIRETGIEKLFF. The chain joins TRBV10-3 to TRBJ1-4, with a tentative D call TRBD1 (6 bases). The V end lost 6 bases, the J end lost 7 bases, and 12 bases lay between the germline ends. The germline gives CDR1 ENHRY, CDR2 SYGVKD. CDR3 size: 13 residues.

V is TRBV11-3 and J is TRBJ2-5; 9 positions agree with TRBD2. The CDR3 runs to 18 residues. CDR1 and CDR2 from the germline V gene are SGHNT and YENEEA. The ends lost 4 bases at V and 5 bases at J; junction bases unmatched: 17. The CDR3 DNA reads as TGTGCCAGCAGCTCCGCCGGGGGAGGGCTAGCGGGATGGGAGACCCAGTACTTC. Translation gives CASSSAGGGLAGWETQYF.

The chain couples TRBV27 to TRBJ2-6, with TRBD1 identical over 7 bases. The germline CDR1 and CDR2 sequences are MNHEY and SMNVEV (reference sequence). The junction had 10 bases not matched to a gene; V was cut back by 6 bases and J by 2 bases. The CDR3 is 17 amino acids. The CDR3: CASSPWHTGAGANVLTF. Written as DNA, the CDR3 is TGTGCCAGCAGCCCATGGCACACAGGGGCTGGGGCCAACGTCCTGACTTTC.

The gene calls are TRBV9 and TRBJ2-7; 10 bases are shared with TRBD1. V was pared by 0 bases and J by 0 bases, with 3 bases of the junction left unmatched. Per germline, CDR1 SGDLS and CDR2 YYNGEE. CDR3 length equals 16 residues. In DNA form, the CDR3 reads TGTGCCAGCAGCGTAGGCCGGGACAGGGGCTCCTACGAGCAGTACTTC. This translates into CASSVGRDRGSYEQYF. The whole variable domain, filled in from reference TRBV9 and TRBJ2-7, reads DSGVTQTPKHLITATGQRVTLRCSPRSGDLSVYWYQQSLDQGLQFLIQYYNGEERAKGNILERFSAQQFPDLHSELNLSSLELGDSALYFCASSVGRDRGSYEQYFGPGTRLTVT.

The rearrangement links TRBV4-2 to TRBJ2-7; 10 nucleotides match TRBD1. V lost 0 bases and J lost 1; bases outside the gene matches: 3. The CDR3 sequence is 16 residues long. Looked up from germline, CDR1 is LGHNA and CDR2 is YNFKEQ. CDR3 coding DNA: TGTGCCAGCAGCCAAGAGCCGGGACAGGGGTCCTACGAGCAGTACTTC. Amino acids: CASSQEPGQGSYEQYF.

The chain combines TRBV7-2 with TRBJ2-2, with a possible D match to TRBD2 (6 bases). The germline V gene encodes CDR1 SGHTA and CDR2 FQGNSA. V gave up 7 bases and J gave up 4 bases, with 13 bases separating them. The CDR3 covers 14 residues. CDR3 coding DNA: TGTGCCAGCACCCCTCGGGGGACCACCGGGGAGCTGTTTTTT. Amino acids: CASTPRGTTGELFF.

The gene calls are TRBV2 and TRBJ2-7, with D possibly TRBD2 on 5 matching bases. Trimming removed 5 bases from V and 3 bases from J, with 8 bases in between. There are 12 residues in the CDR3. CDR1 is SNHLY and CDR2 is FYNNEI in the germline V gene. The CDR3 protein is CASSREYYEQYF. CDR3 DNA: TGTGCCAGCAGTAGGGAGTACTACGAGCAGTACTTC.

The chain links TRBV5-8 to TRBJ1-2; a possible D gene is TRBD1 (6 bases). This CDR3 spans 13 amino acids. Trimming took 2 bases from V and 5 from J, leaving 10 bases between them. The germline V gene encodes CDR1 SGHTS and CDR2 YDEGEE. The CDR3 region is CASSFLGAYGYTF. In nucleotides, the CDR3 is TGTGCCAGCAGCTTCCTGGGGGCTTATGGCTACACCTTC.

The V and J genes are TRBV6-1 and TRBJ1-3; perhaps TRBD1 as D (5 bases). Germline V gene sequence: CDR1 MNHNS, CDR2 SASEGT. The V end was cut by 2 bases, the J end by 0 bases, with 11 bases between. This CDR3 is 16 amino acids long. CDR3 sequence reads: CASSEPQGISGNTIYF. In DNA, the CDR3 is TGTGCCAGCAGTGAACCCCAGGGCATCTCTGGAAACACCATATATTTT.

J is TRBJ2-7 and V is TRBV9; weak D call: TRBD2 (6 bases). V dropped 2 bases and J dropped 2 bases, with 14 bases sitting between them. The germline V gene encodes CDR1 SGDLS and CDR2 YYNGEE. This CDR3 comprises 15 residues. The DNA of the CDR3 is TGTGCCAGCAGCGTGGGTGCGGGGATCCCCTACGAGCAGTACTTC. Translation: CASSVGAGIPYEQYF.

The chain links TRBV7-6 to TRBJ2-7, with D perhaps matching TRBD1 (6 bases). CDR3 length equals 15 residues. With 1 base removed from V and 0 bases from J, the gap between germline ends came to 10 bases. Germline loops: CDR1 SGHVS, CDR2 FNYEAQ. The CDR3 spells CASSLGRTASYEQYF. CDR3 nucleotides: TGTGCCAGCAGCTTAGGGCGGACAGCCTCCTACGAGCAGTACTTC.